These T cell receptor beta chains were read from a single sample in a study of T cell repertoires in cytomegalovirus infection. In TCRdb, the reads were re-called with MiXCR into one record per CDR3 protein. The data show approximately 76,000 distinct CDR3 sequences, about 3.8% seen once. Sequenced material: PBMCs. The receptors shown here come from a human donor in good health (CMV status not recorded). Some clones in this sample may be carry-over from other donors' samples. Each CDR3 is given with its conserved first and last residue. Each record gives: V gene, CDR3 length, J gene, CDR3 protein.

TRBV2	12	TRBJ2-7	CASRRSRNEQYF
TRBV7-3	15	TRBJ1-1	CASSSQPVPNTEAFF
TRBV28	13	TRBJ1-5	CASRGQGNQPQHF
TRBV6-2/TRBV6-3	15	TRBJ2-7	CASETGEDHSYEQYF
TRBV18	13	TRBJ1-5	CASSPRDLGPQHF
TRBV12-3/TRBV12-4	15	TRBJ1-3	CASRPTGNSGNTIYF
TRBV20-1	13	TRBJ1-1	CSARDNMNTEAFF
TRBV20-1	14	TRBJ2-3	CSASTWGRTDTQYF
TRBV11-2	13	TRBJ2-3	CASSLEGANTQYF
TRBV2	15	TRBJ2-5	CASSGTSGGSETQYF
TRBV5-1	13	TRBJ2-1	CASSLGNGDEQFF
TRBV30	12	TRBJ1-3	CAWTRTRNTIYF
TRBV28	13	TRBJ1-5	CASKTGGDQPQHF
TRBV6-2/TRBV6-3	14	TRBJ1-6	CASSFGLDNSPLHF
TRBV28	15	TRBJ2-1	CASSLSLAGVAGQFF
TRBV11-2	16	TRBJ2-5	CASSALAGGPIETQYF
TRBV2	13	TRBJ1-2	CASKRDSNYGYTF
TRBV6-1	15	TRBJ2-1	CASSELAGDYNEQFF
TRBV7-2	17	TRBJ1-3	CASSLVLAPVSGNTIYF
TRBV7-6	11	TRBJ1-1	CASSALNEAFF
TRBV19	16	TRBJ2-5	CASSISGGGRRETQYF
TRBV19	13	TRBJ1-6	CASSIQLNSPLHF
TRBV6-2/TRBV6-3	16	TRBJ1-1	CASSYPRSSGNTEAFF
TRBV12-3/TRBV12-4	14	TRBJ1-2	CASSLAGDGLGYTF
TRBV7-2	12	TRBJ2-1	CASSWTPNEQFF
TRBV7-2	15	TRBJ2-7	CASSLGTGGPDEQYF
TRBV6-1	13	TRBJ2-3	CASSETGVDTQYF
TRBV12-3/TRBV12-4	14	TRBJ1-5	CASRVTGTNQPQHF
TRBV6-5	15	TRBJ1-1	CASSYSIQGETEAFF
TRBV7-8	14	TRBJ2-2	CASSHILNTGELFF
TRBV7-6	19	TRBJ1-4	CASSLFLGQGGYRDEKLFF
TRBV20-1	14	TRBJ1-1	CSARPWDSNTEAFF
TRBV7-9	11	TRBJ1-1	CASSSSSEAFF
TRBV28	14	TRBJ1-1	CASSRKQGRTEAFF
TRBV20-1	14	TRBJ1-5	CSAREGHSNQPQHF
TRBV12-3/TRBV12-4	15	TRBJ1-3	CASSLGDRAGNTIYF
TRBV6-2/TRBV6-3	15	TRBJ2-1	CASSYRQGLRNEQFF
TRBV20-1	11	TRBJ1-1	CSAYGYTEAFF
TRBV6-2/TRBV6-3	11	TRBJ2-2	CASRTHGELFF
TRBV20-1	13	TRBJ1-2	CSATRDSLYGYTF
TRBV19	12	TRBJ1-2	CASVRGYYGYTF
TRBV7-2	12	TRBJ2-5	CASSLSPETQYF
TRBV12-3/TRBV12-4	14	TRBJ2-7	CASSLGVRVYEQYF
TRBV12-3/TRBV12-4	16	TRBJ2-3	CASSLGDRRYTDTQYF
TRBV7-9	16	TRBJ1-1	CASSLANGHTAAEAFF
TRBV7-2	14	TRBJ2-3	CASSRTSGTDTQYF
TRBV6-2/TRBV6-3	17	TRBJ2-5	CASSYVASGAHLGTQYF
TRBV7-8	14	TRBJ1-1	CASTRGVQNTEAFF
TRBV7-2	14	TRBJ1-2	CASSRLADVDGYTF
TRBV7-2	15	TRBJ2-1	CASSAAGVIGDEQFF
TRBV20-1	16	TRBJ2-5	CSARRTSGKNQETQYF
TRBV7-2	15	TRBJ2-1	CASSPPAGGYNEQFF
TRBV27	14	TRBJ1-1	CASRSPSANTEAFF